A single sample gave rise to the 19 T cell receptor beta chains below, sequenced in a study of regulatory T cells in long-lasting Graves disease. Time point defined: newly diagnosed GD, antithyroid drugs for less than 3 months. Making the TCR library involved RNA that had been extracted from PBMCs. For TCR beta, libraries came from iRepertoire HTBI primers and Arm-PCR of CDR3 regions. MiXCR was run by TCRdb on the multiplex PCR reads, yielding one entry per CDR3 protein. This table has around 450,000 distinct CDR3 sequences, over 14% appearing once. The sample was also linked to a second study, of T cells in Graves' hyperthyroidism and ophthalmopathy.

The source material was peripheral blood mononuclear cells (PBMCs), sampled at new diagnosis, from a patient treated with antithyroid drugs. Receptor source: a woman in her forties with Graves disease.

This clonotype was seen many times. This CDR3 is CASSRLLGQGRNTEAFF. CDR3 nucleotide sequence: TGTGCCAGCAGCCGCCTCTTGGGGCAGGGGCGGAACACTGAAGCTTTCTTT. The V and J genes are TRBV3-1 and TRBJ1-1; maybe TRBD1 (6 bases). Looked up from germline, CDR1 is LGHDT and CDR2 is YNNKEL (reference sequence). CDR3 length: 17 amino acids. Between the trimmed V and J ends, which lost 4 bases and 1 base, there was a span of 19 bases.

This clonotype was seen many times. The rearrangement joins TRBV6-1 to TRBJ2-7; D may be TRBD1 (5 bases). Per germline, CDR1 MNHNS and CDR2 SASEGT. Trimming took off 4 bases at V and 4 bases at J, with 14 bases between the two ends. The CDR3 length is 14 residues. CDR3 nucleotide sequence: TGTGCCAGCAGTGTCGACGGGCCAGGGTACGAGCAGTACTTC. It specifies CASSVDGPGYEQYF.

This clonotype has a count of ten or more. V is TRBV12-3 or TRBV12-4 and J is TRBJ2-7; 7 positions match TRBD1. CDR3 length equals 15 residues. V lost 2 bases and J lost 3; bases outside the gene matches: 7. The CDR3 DNA follows: TGTGCCAGCAGTTTATATACAGGGGCTGGCTACGAGCAGTACTTC. Its translation: CASSLYTGAGYEQYF.

Many counts were recorded for this clonotype. The V and J genes are TRBV25-1 and TRBJ2-7; 10 bases are shared with TRBD2. Germline assignment: CDR1 MGHDK and CDR2 SYGVNS. The CDR3 is made up of 15 amino acids. The V and J ends lost 6 bases and 2 bases, in that order; junction bases with no gene match: 7. In nucleotides, the CDR3 is TGTGCCAGCAGGGACACAGGACTAGCGGCCTACGAGCAGTACTTC. This translates into CASRDTGLAAYEQYF.

This clonotype was seen a handful of times. This chain links TRBV30 with TRBJ1-5; tentatively, D is TRBD1 (5 bases). Germline CDR1 is GTSNPN and CDR2 is SVGIG (reference sequence). The CDR3 extends over 16 amino acids. Trimming took 0 bases from V and 0 from J, leaving 12 bases between them. As DNA, the CDR3 is TGTGCCTGGAGTGTAGAGGGGATCTATAGCAATCAGCCCCAGCATTTT. Translation gives CAWSVEGIYSNQPQHF.

Note on this clonotype: It is likely a read error: a sequence one base away is far more abundant. The chain joins TRBV10-3 to TRBJ2-7; 9 bases line up with TRBD1. This CDR3 has 16 amino acids. The J segment lost 0 bases and the V segment lost 5 bases, leaving 8 bases of the junction unmatched. The germline gives CDR1 ENHRY, CDR2 SYGVKD. The CDR3 protein is CAISYRTGDSSYEQYF. In DNA, the CDR3 is TGTGCCATCAGTTACCGGACAGGGGACAGCTCCTACGAGCAGTACTTC.

This clonotype appeared many times. The chain carries TRBV20-1 and TRBJ2-5, with D perhaps being TRBD1 or TRBD2 (5 bases each). The V end lost 4 bases, the J end lost 0 bases, and 15 bases lay between the germline ends. The germline CDR1 and CDR2 sequences are DFQATT and SNEGSKA (reference sequence). This CDR3 comprises 15 residues. This CDR3 reads CSAKTGPPYQETQYF. Written as DNA, the CDR3 is TGCAGTGCTAAGACGGGACCCCCGTACCAAGAGACCCAGTACTTC.

The gene calls are TRBV30 and TRBJ1-6; D gene uncertain. V was clipped by 2 bases and J by 6 bases, with 11 bases between them. CDR3 length: 14 amino acids. Germline assignment: CDR1 GTSNPN and CDR2 SVGIG (reference sequence). The CDR3, as DNA: TGTGCCTGGAGTAGAGGAGACGGTAATTCACCCCTCCACTTT. As protein: CAWSRGDGNSPLHF.

This clonotype appeared a few times. The V and J genes are TRBV18 and TRBJ2-7, with a tentative D call TRBD1 (5 bases). V was pared by 2 bases and J by 3 bases, with 14 bases between. The CDR3 extends over 15 amino acids. Germline V lookup: CDR1 KGHSH, CDR2 LQKENI. The CDR3 reads CASSPTGQPFYEQYF. CDR3 DNA sequence: TGTGCCAGCTCACCAACAGGACAACCCTTCTACGAGCAGTACTTC.

The chain recombines TRBV20-1 with TRBJ2-5; tentative D call: TRBD2 (6 bases). Trimming shortened V by 0 bases and J by 2 bases, and 10 bases separated the two germline ends. This CDR3 comprises 14 residues. Germline assignment: CDR1 DFQATT and CDR2 SNEGSKA (reference sequence). The CDR3, as DNA: TGCAGTGCTAGAGACGGGAGAAATCAAGAGACCCAGTACTTC. Translated: CSARDGRNQETQYF.

V usage is TRBV2 and J usage is TRBJ2-2; weak D call: TRBD1 (5 bases). There are 14 residues in the CDR3. Trimming pared 9 bases from V and 4 bases from J, leaving 15 bases between. The germline CDR1 and CDR2 sequences are SNHLY and FYNNEI. DNA of the CDR3: TGTGCCAGTGATGGGGCAGGAGTCACCGGGGAGCTGTTTTTT. This translates into CASDGAGVTGELFF.

This clonotype was picked up many times. The chain carries TRBV15 and TRBJ2-3; no reliable D call. The CDR3 runs 15 residues. The V gene lost 3 bases and the J gene lost 2 bases, with 12 bases spanning the gap. CDR1 is LNHNV, CDR2 YYDKDF, per germline (reference sequence). CDR3 in amino acids: CATSSGLYFTDTQYF. CDR3 coding DNA: TGTGCCACCAGCAGCGGCCTTTACTTCACAGATACGCAGTATTTT.

This clonotype has at least ten counts. The chain links TRBV3-1 to TRBJ2-2, with D unclear. V was pared by 1 base and J by 6 bases, with 3 bases between. The CDR3 has 12 residues. The germline gives CDR1 LGHDT, CDR2 YNNKEL (reference sequence). In DNA form, the CDR3 reads TGTGCCAGCAGCCAAGGTCCCGGGGAGCTGTTTTTT. Residues: CASSQGPGELFF.

J is TRBJ2-7 and V is TRBV30, with D perhaps matching TRBD2 (6 bases). V was pared by 0 bases and J by 4 bases, with 13 bases between. The germline gives CDR1 GTSNPN, CDR2 SVGIG (reference sequence). CDR3 size: 14 residues. The CDR3, as DNA: TGTGCCTGGAGTGTTTGGAGGGGACCGTACGAGCAGTACTTC. It encodes CAWSVWRGPYEQYF.

The rearrangement uses TRBV20-1 and TRBJ2-1; the D gene is possibly TRBD1 (6 bases). Germline V gene lookup returns CDR1 DFQATT and CDR2 SNEGSKA (reference sequence). This CDR3 has 15 residues. Trimming shortened V by 3 bases and J by 8 bases, and 20 bases separated the two germline ends. CDR3 residues: CSASAQGSFEDEQFF. CDR3 DNA: TGCAGTGCTAGCGCACAGGGTTCTTTTGAAGATGAGCAGTTCTTC.

This clonotype was recorded many times. The rearrangement links TRBV6-5 to TRBJ2-7; the match to TRBD2 covers 7 bases. There are 17 residues in the CDR3. Germline V gene lookup returns CDR1 MNHEY and CDR2 SVGAGI. V was clipped by 2 bases and J by 3 bases; unmatched bases: 13. Written as DNA, the CDR3 is TGTGCCAGCAGTTACAACCTAGGGACTACTAAAAACTACGAGCAGTACTTC. Protein product: CASSYNLGTTKNYEQYF.

This clonotype was seen at least ten times. The V and J genes are TRBV11-3 and TRBJ2-3; either TRBD1 or TRBD2 may supply D (5 bases each). The CDR3 loop spans 16 amino acids. Germline V gene data show CDR1 as SGHNT and CDR2 as YENEEA. V lost 4 bases to trimming and J lost 0 bases, with 14 bases between them. This CDR3 reads CASSSYTGLSTDTQYF. The CDR3 DNA is TGTGCCAGCAGCTCTTATACGGGGCTTAGCACAGATACGCAGTATTTT.

In this sample, this clonotype turned up many times. The rearrangement uses TRBV9 and TRBJ1-1, with D unclear. Germline lookup yields CDR1 SGDLS and CDR2 YYNGEE. This CDR3 contains 15 residues. V was cut by 5 bases and J by 0 bases, with 14 bases left in between. The CDR3 spells CASRPGLTLNTEAFF. The CDR3 DNA reads as TGTGCCAGCAGGCCTGGACTGACACTGAACACTGAAGCTTTCTTT. Variable domain in full (rest from reference TRBV9 and TRBJ1-1): DSGVTQTPKHLITATGQRVTLRCSPRSGDLSVYWYQQSLDQGLQFLIQYYNGEERAKGNILERFSAQQFPDLHSELNLSSLELGDSALYFCASRPGLTLNTEAFFGQGTRLTVV.

Ten or more counts support this clonotype. The genes are TRBV2 and TRBJ2-2; TRBD1 or TRBD2 may be the D gene (6 bases each). Germline CDR1 and CDR2: SNHLY and FYNNEI. The CDR3 totals 16 residues. V was trimmed by 0 bases and J by 1 base, leaving 9 bases between them. The CDR3 spells CASSEARGQNTGELFF. CDR3 DNA sequence: TGTGCCAGCAGTGAAGCGCGGGGACAGAACACCGGGGAGCTGTTTTTT.